These 5 T cell receptor beta chains originate from one sample sequenced in a study of cytomegalovirus exposure and HLA in healthy donors. The assay was immunoSEQ multiplex PCR, and TCRdb's table has in-frame clones only and misses some. The profile covers 300,000 to 400,000 clones, with roughly 86% appearing a single time and around 1% taken by the ten largest. The source material was PBMCs. Source of these receptors: a man aged 25-45 years in good health and CMV-seronegative.

The genes are TRBV12-5 and TRBJ2-1, with D perhaps TRBD2 (5 bases). Germline V CDR1 and CDR2: LGHNT, FRNRAP. The CDR3 is 16 residues long. Trimming pared 2 bases from V and 6 bases from J, leaving 17 bases between. The CDR3 region is CASGLLSGLGSNEQFF. DNA for the CDR3: TGTGCTAGTGGTTTGCTGAGCGGACTGGGCTCCAATGAGCAGTTCTTC.

The chain carries TRBV6-6 and TRBJ2-1; 7 bases align to TRBD1. Germline V gives CDR1 MNHNY, CDR2 SVGAGI (reference sequence). The junction had 7 bases not matched to a gene; V was cut back by 5 bases and J by 9 bases. The CDR3 spans 13 residues. For the CDR3, the DNA is TGTGCCAGCAGTCGGGAACAGGGGATTGAGCAGTTCTTC. This encodes CASSREQGIEQFF.

CDR3 sequence (DNA): TGTGCCAGCAGCTTAGGCGGGGGAGCAGTAACGTTCTTT. Translation gives CASSLGGGAVTFF. The rearrangement joins TRBV7-9 to TRBJ1-1; D may be TRBD1 (5 bases). The germline gives CDR1 SEHNR, CDR2 FQNEAQ (reference sequence). Trimming pared 1 base from V and 14 bases from J, leaving 17 bases between. CDR3 length: 13 residues.

This CDR3 is CASSLGSSVDTQYF. The CDR3 DNA is TGTGCCAGCAGCTTAGGGTCCAGCGTTGATACGCAGTATTTT. The chain has TRBV7-9 and TRBJ2-3, with D uncertain. Germline lookup yields CDR1 SEHNR and CDR2 FQNEAQ (reference sequence). This CDR3 has 14 amino acids. V lost 1 base and J lost 6, with 11 bases in between.

Only one count was recorded for this clone. CDR3 DNA: TGCGCCAGCAAGGACTCCGATACCTACGAGCAGTACTTC. It yields the protein CASKDSDTYEQYF. The J gene is TRBJ2-7, the V gene TRBV5-1; a possible D gene is TRBD2 (5 bases). Trimming stripped 6 bases from V and 2 bases from J, with 12 bases between. The CDR3 contains 13 residues. CDR1 SGHRS and CDR2 YFSETQ come from the germline V gene. Combining the CDR3 with reference TRBV5-1 and TRBJ2-7 gives the whole variable domain KAGVTQTPRYLIKTRGQQVTLSCSPISGHRSVSWYQQTPGQGLQFLFEYFSETQRNKGNFPGRFSGRQFSNSRSEMNVSTLELGDSALYLCASKDSDTYEQYFGPGTRLTVT.